Listed here is a single T cell receptor (beta chain). The antigen is undetermined. Per the germline V gene, CDR1 is MNHEY and CDR2 is SMNVEV (reference sequence). The V end lost 2 bases, the J end lost 7 bases, and 18 bases lay between the germline ends. The CDR3 has 15 amino acids. Assay: immunoSEQ multiplex PCR; the TCRdb copy retains only in-frame clones and omits some. The sample records 19,000 or so clones, roughly four fifths being singletons. The tumor samples were collected prior to definitive surgery or chemotherapy. This sample is part of a study of high-grade serous ovarian cancer treatment subgroups. Study-wide findings and caveats: Tumors within one patient showed repertoire similarity of about 0.11 to 0.79. Without spatial data, bulk sequencing limits insight into HGSC tumor diversity.

This chain connects TRBV27 to TRBJ2-7; TRBD2 is a possible D gene (6 bases). The sample consisted of tumor tissue. This receptor was taken from a human donor with high-grade serous ovarian cancer. The CDR3 sequence: CASSLGRGMEGEQYF. The CDR3 region has the DNA TGTGCCAGCAGTTTAGGTCGCGGGATGGAGGGGGAGCAGTACTTC.